The 30 T cell receptor beta chains below all came from one sample that was sequenced in a study of T cell changes during pregnancy in multiple sclerosis (dated by TCRdb to the late 2010s). The method was the immunoSEQ multiplex PCR assay. This immuneACCESS table, as held by TCRdb, lists in-frame sequences with V and J called but not all clones. Of the missing ones, under half trace to an unresolved V gene in checked studies; the others have no known cause. For this sample there are about 30,000 clones; more than 80% appear just once. Roughly 5.7% of the sample is held by the ten biggest clonotypes. The sample consisted of CD8+ T cells from peripheral blood mononuclear cells, taken before pregnancy. Receptor source: a female donor with multiple sclerosis, enrolled in a pregnancy study.

This clone was seen just once. The gene calls are TRBV15 and TRBJ2-3, with a possible D match to TRBD1 (7 bases). The V end was cut by 0 bases, the J end by 5 bases, with 21 bases between. This CDR3 is built from 18 residues. Germline V gene lookup returns CDR1 LNHNV and CDR2 YYDKDF (reference sequence). CDR3: CATSRDVDAGQSRDTQYF. DNA of the CDR3: TGTGCCACCAGCAGAGATGTGGACGCGGGACAGTCAAGAGATACGCAGTATTTT. Full variable domain (rest looked up from reference TRBV15 and TRBJ2-3): DAMVIQNPRYQVTQFGKPVTLSCSQTLNHNVMYWYQQKSSQAPKLLFHYYDKDFNNEADTPDNFQSRRPNTSFCFLDIRSPGLGDTAMYLCATSRDVDAGQSRDTQYFGPGTRLTVL.

The chain has TRBV5-1 and TRBJ2-7, with 11 positions matching TRBD1. Germline CDR1 is SGHRS and CDR2 is YFSETQ. Trimming cost V 4 bases and J 9 bases; bases outside gene matches: 6. The CDR3 totals 13 residues. This chain's CDR3 is CASSLGTGGWQYF. CDR3 DNA sequence: TGCGCCAGCAGCCTGGGGACAGGGGGTTGGCAGTACTTC.

V gene TRBV7-9 combines with J gene TRBJ1-2; D gene ambiguous. CDR3 length: 12 residues. Per the germline V gene, CDR1 is SEHNR and CDR2 is FQNEAQ (reference sequence). Trimming took off 5 bases at V and 3 bases at J, with 7 bases between the two ends. The CDR3 bases are TGTGCCAGCAGCCCCACATACTATGGCTACACCTTC. It yields the protein CASSPTYYGYTF.

This clone is judged medium-sized. V and J are TRBV9 and TRBJ1-1; the D gene is possibly TRBD1 (5 bases). Germline V gene lookup returns CDR1 SGDLS and CDR2 YYNGEE. Trimming stripped 1 base from V and 0 bases from J, with 16 bases between. The CDR3 has 17 amino acids. The CDR3, as DNA: TGTGCCAGCAGCGTAACCCCCCGGGAGGGGATGAACACTGAAGCTTTCTTT. This codes for CASSVTPREGMNTEAFF.

The V gene is TRBV6-5, the J gene TRBJ2-1; 7 bases are a match to TRBD1. The trim removed 6 bases at V and 8 bases at J, leaving 7 bases unmatched. Germline loops: CDR1 MNHEY, CDR2 SVGAGI. The CDR3 consists of 13 residues. CDR3: CASSTGDSYEQFF. The DNA of the CDR3 is TGTGCCAGCAGCACCGGGGACAGCTATGAGCAGTTCTTC.

This chain connects TRBV6-5 to TRBJ1-1; possible D gene TRBD1, 5 bases. Deletions cut 8 bases from V and 4 bases from J, with 20 bases between. This CDR3 spans 15 amino acids. Per the germline V gene, CDR1 is MNHEY and CDR2 is SVGAGI. CDR3 nucleotide sequence: TGTGCCAGCCGTGGGGCCGGGGAGGAGGGCACTGAAGCTTTCTTT. As protein: CASRGAGEEGTEAFF.

The rearrangement links TRBV19 to TRBJ1-1; D may be TRBD1 (5 bases). Germline CDR1 and CDR2: LNHDA and SQIVND (reference sequence). V was trimmed by 7 bases and J by 4 bases, leaving 13 bases between them. The CDR3 is 13 residues long. This chain's CDR3 is CASNPGVATEAFF. In nucleotides, the CDR3 is TGTGCCAGTAACCCGGGGGTCGCCACTGAAGCTTTCTTT.

The rearrangement uses TRBV28 and TRBJ2-7; 10 bases match TRBD2. The germline CDR1 and CDR2 sequences are MDHEN and SYDVKM. The CDR3 runs 13 residues. The V gene end was trimmed by 8 bases and the J gene end by 5 bases; junction bases not matched to a gene: 6. As DNA, the CDR3 is TGTGCCAGCTCCGGAGCGGGAGGGAACGAGCAGTACTTC. Translation: CASSGAGGNEQYF. The full variable domain, its missing parts supplied by reference TRBV28 and TRBJ2-7, is DVKVTQSSRYLVKRTGEKVFLECVQDMDHENMFWYRQDPGLGLRLIYFSYDVKMKEKGDIPEGYSVSREKKERFSLILESASTNQTSMYLCASSGAGGNEQYFGPGTRLTVT.

The J gene is TRBJ2-5, the V gene TRBV7-3, with 10 nucleotides matching TRBD2. Germline V gene lookup returns CDR1 SGHTA and CDR2 FQGTGA. CDR3 size: 16 residues. The junction had 8 bases not matched to a gene; V was cut back by 2 bases and J by 5 bases. In DNA, the CDR3 is TGTGCCAGCAGCTTAGATCCTAGCGGGAGAAGTGAGACCCAGTACTTC. This encodes CASSLDPSGRSETQYF. Using reference TRBV7-3 and TRBJ2-5 for the parts outside the CDR3, the full variable domain is GAGVSQTPSNKVTEKGKYVELRCDPISGHTALYWYRQSLGQGPEFLIYFQGTGAADDSGLPNDRFFAVRPEGSVSTLKIQRTERGDSAVYLCASSLDPSGRSETQYFGPGTRLLVL.

The rearrangement uses TRBV1 and TRBJ2-3; the D call in the table, TRBD2, was not verified against the DNA. TRBV1 is listed as a pseudogene. This CDR3 contains 15 residues. This chain's CDR3 is CTSSCLAGELDTQYF. In nucleotides, the CDR3 is TGCACCAGCAGTTGTCTAGCGGGAGAGCTAGATACGCAGTATTTT.

J is TRBJ2-6 and V is TRBV18, with 9 bases matching TRBD1. V lost 4 bases and J lost 0; bases outside the gene matches: 10. Germline V CDR1 and CDR2: KGHSH, LQKENI. This CDR3 spans 19 amino acids. CDR3 in amino acids: CASSLRDRVQISGANVLTF. CDR3 sequence (DNA): TGTGCCAGCTCACTAAGGGACAGGGTACAAATCTCTGGGGCCAACGTCCTGACTTTC.

This clone was seen a single time. The chain couples TRBV27 to TRBJ2-1; possible D gene TRBD1, 7 bases. The CDR3 totals 14 residues. Per the germline V gene, CDR1 is MNHEY and CDR2 is SMNVEV (reference sequence). The DNA of the CDR3 is TGTGCTTCGGCTCAGGGGGGACCCCACAATGAGCAGTTCTTC. The encoded protein is CASAQGGPHNEQFF.

V usage is TRBV25-1 and J usage is TRBJ1-5; TRBD1 agrees at 11 bases. The trim removed 2 bases at V and 6 bases at J, leaving 3 bases unmatched. CDR3 length: 15 amino acids. The germline V gene encodes CDR1 MGHDK and CDR2 SYGVNS. CDR3 in amino acids: CASSEGTGGGQPQHF. CDR3 DNA sequence: TGTGCCAGCAGTGAAGGGACAGGGGGTGGTCAGCCCCAGCATTTT. Complete variable domain (other parts from reference TRBV25-1 and TRBJ1-5): EADIYQTPRYLVIGTGKKITLECSQTMGHDKMYWYQQDPGMELHLIHYSYGVNSTEKGDLSSESTVSRIRTEHFPLTLESARPSHTSQYLCASSEGTGGGQPQHFGDGTRLSIL.

The rearrangement joins TRBV7-9 to TRBJ2-2; D ambiguous. Germline-derived CDR1 and CDR2 are SEHNR and FQNEAQ (reference sequence). The CDR3 is made up of 16 amino acids. V lost 5 bases, J lost 1 base, and 14 bases lay in between. The CDR3 nucleotides are TGTGCCAGCAGCACCTCCGGGTCAAGGAACACCGGGGAGCTGTTTTTT. It specifies CASSTSGSRNTGELFF.

The genes are TRBV16 and TRBJ1-1; no clear D. This CDR3 has 12 amino acids. Germline assignment: CDR1 KGHSY and CDR2 FQNENV. V dropped 0 bases and J dropped 7 bases, with 6 bases sitting between them. CDR3 amino acids: CASSQSHGEAFF. As DNA, the CDR3 is TGTGCCAGCAGCCAATCCCACGGTGAAGCTTTCTTT.

The chain recombines TRBV5-4 with TRBJ1-2, with 10 bases aligning to TRBD1. The CDR3 has 15 amino acids. Germline V CDR1 and CDR2: SGHNT, YYREEE (reference sequence). J gave up 7 bases and V 3 bases, and 9 bases lay outside the gene matches. CDR3 sequence (DNA): TGTGCCAGCAGCTCCCCCCGGGACAGGGGTCCTGGCTACACCTTC. It specifies CASSSPRDRGPGYTF.

This sequence joins TRBV7-9 and TRBJ1-4, with D possibly TRBD1 on 5 matching bases. This CDR3 is built from 17 residues. Between the trimmed V and J ends, which lost 5 bases and 2 bases, there was a span of 18 bases. Germline V gene lookup returns CDR1 SEHNR and CDR2 FQNEAQ (reference sequence). CDR3 sequence: CASSHPQGPSTNEKLFF. The CDR3 nucleotides read TGTGCCAGCAGCCATCCCCAGGGCCCCTCCACTAATGAAAAACTGTTTTTT.

This clone was observed a single time. The chain is built from TRBV9 and TRBJ1-1; D call uncertain. Trimming left V 0 bases short and J 1 base short, with 13 bases between. Per germline, CDR1 SGDLS and CDR2 YYNGEE. The CDR3 has 16 amino acids. Here the CDR3 reads CASSVGFPGSNTEAFF. The DNA of the CDR3 is TGTGCCAGCAGCGTAGGGTTTCCAGGCTCGAACACTGAAGCTTTCTTT. The full variable domain, rest sourced from reference TRBV9 and TRBJ1-1, is DSGVTQTPKHLITATGQRVTLRCSPRSGDLSVYWYQQSLDQGLQFLIQYYNGEERAKGNILERFSAQQFPDLHSELNLSSLELGDSALYFCASSVGFPGSNTEAFFGQGTRLTVV.

The chain employs TRBV29-1 and TRBJ2-7; 9 nucleotides match TRBD2. Per germline, CDR1 SQVTM and CDR2 ANQGSEA. The CDR3 runs 14 residues. The V gene end was trimmed by 6 bases and the J gene end by 3 bases; junction bases not matched to a gene: 9. CDR3 DNA sequence: TGCAGCGTATCTGAGCGGGGGGCTGTCTACGAGCAGTACTTC. Translating it yields CSVSERGAVYEQYF.

A word on this clone: Other DNA sequences in the same sample also yield this CDR3. The chain links TRBV6-1 to TRBJ1-2; D gene uncertain. Germline CDR1 is MNHNS and CDR2 is SASEGT. CDR3 size: 14 residues. Trimming shortened V by 0 bases and J by 4 bases, and 9 bases separated the two germline ends. The DNA of the CDR3 is TGTGCCAGCAGTGAAGCAGGAGGTTTCTATGGCTACACCTTC. This codes for CASSEAGGFYGYTF.

The chain combines TRBV4-3 with TRBJ2-7; 11 bases match TRBD2. Per germline, CDR1 LGHNA and CDR2 YSLEER. CDR3 length equals 16 residues. V shed 1 base and J 4 bases; nucleotides not matched to a gene: 6. CDR3 loop: CASSQGLAGWGYEQYF. The CDR3 nucleotides read TGCGCCAGCAGCCAAGGACTAGCGGGGTGGGGATACGAGCAGTACTTC.

This chain uses TRBV6-1 with TRBJ2-1; 8 bases align to TRBD2. Germline V gene sequence: CDR1 MNHNS, CDR2 SASEGT. V was clipped by 6 bases and J by 8 bases; unmatched bases: 12. The length of the CDR3 is 15 residues. Here the CDR3 reads CASRPALAGIHEQFF. CDR3 sequence (DNA): TGTGCCAGCAGGCCCGCCTTAGCGGGGATTCATGAGCAGTTCTTC.

This clone was observed once. The genes are TRBV15 and TRBJ1-4; the D gene is possibly TRBD1 (6 bases). This CDR3 spans 15 amino acids. The germline V gene has CDR1 LNHNV and CDR2 YYDKDF (reference sequence). V was pared by 7 bases and J by 0 bases, with 12 bases between. This CDR3 is CATTDSLATNEKLFF. In nucleotides, the CDR3 is TGTGCCACCACGGACAGTCTCGCAACTAATGAAAAACTGTTTTTT.

The chain employs TRBV5-1 and TRBJ2-1; no clear D. Trimming stripped 6 bases from V and 8 bases from J, with 12 bases between. Germline loops: CDR1 SGHRS, CDR2 YFSETQ. The CDR3 length is 12 residues. The CDR3 DNA sequence: TGCGCCAGCACCCGAGGTTACGATGAGCAGTTCTTC. Amino acids: CASTRGYDEQFF.

V usage is TRBV5-1 and J usage is TRBJ2-5; perhaps TRBD1 as D (6 bases). CDR1 is SGHRS, CDR2 YFSETQ, per germline. The V end was cut by 0 bases, the J end by 3 bases, with 18 bases between. This CDR3 comprises 17 residues. The DNA of the CDR3 is TGCGCCAGCAGCTTGGCCGAAATACTAACAGGGAAAGAGACCCAGTACTTC. Protein product: CASSLAEILTGKETQYF.

This clone was observed once. This chain joins TRBV5-1 and TRBJ2-3, with D perhaps matching TRBD2 (6 bases). Germline V gene data show CDR1 as SGHRS and CDR2 as YFSETQ. Trimming took 1 base from V and 1 from J, leaving 13 bases between them. The CDR3 loop spans 16 amino acids. Here the CDR3 DNA reads TGCGCCAGCAGCTTGATCGGGGAGGTAGGCACAGATACGCAGTATTTT. This gives the protein CASSLIGEVGTDTQYF.

J is TRBJ2-1 and V is TRBV7-9; the match to TRBD2 covers 7 bases. There are 11 residues in the CDR3. V dropped 8 bases and J dropped 7; count of bases not matched to a gene: 2. CDR1 SEHNR and CDR2 FQNEAQ come from the germline V gene (reference sequence). The CDR3 coding sequence is TGTGCCAGCGGGAGGGTTAATGAGCAGTTCTTC. It is translated as CASGRVNEQFF.

This clone showed up just a few times. The chain combines TRBV4-1 with TRBJ1-2; no clear D gene. The germline gives CDR1 MGHRA, CDR2 YSYEKL. CDR3 size: 13 residues. The V and J ends lost 6 bases and 4 bases respectively, with 12 bases between them. The CDR3 region has the DNA TGCGCCAGCAGTGAGGTACCTCGCTATGGCTACACCTTC. The encoded protein is CASSEVPRYGYTF.

The chain is built from TRBV14 and TRBJ1-1; 9 bases are a match to TRBD1. The V segment lost 8 bases and the J segment 8 bases; nucleotides outside the gene matches: 9. CDR1 is SGHDN, CDR2 FVKESK, per germline. The CDR3 length is 13 residues. The CDR3 loop is CASAWGTGLEAFF. CDR3 in DNA: TGTGCCAGCGCCTGGGGGACAGGGCTGGAAGCTTTCTTT.

CDR3 nucleotides: TGTGCCAGCAGCTTATTAATGGCCGCCGCTCAGCCCCAGCATTTT. This translates into CASSLLMAAAQPQHF. The rearrangement uses TRBV13 and TRBJ1-5; D is unclear. CDR1 is PRHDT, CDR2 FYEKMQ, per germline (reference sequence). The CDR3 totals 15 residues. V gave up 2 bases and J gave up 6 bases, with 14 bases separating them.